This T cell receptor (beta chain) is drawn from a study of beta chain features in type 1 diabetes. The sequenced template was cDNA made from the entire isolated RNA. Here immunoSEQ multiplex PCR was the method, and the copy in TCRdb shows in-frame clones only, minus some. The data show about 290,000 clones, around 7.8% seen once. The CDR3 is 12 residues long. The germline CDR1 and CDR2 sequences are SNHLY and FYNNEI. Trimming pared 6 bases from V and 2 bases from J, leaving 8 bases between. By way of CD45RO/CCR7/CD25/CD127/CD95/CD27, the CD4+ regulatory, stem cell-like memory, central memory and naive cells were sorted.

The sample comprised central memory CD4+ T cells from blood. This chain connects TRBV2 to TRBJ2-7; D unresolved. The sequence was obtained from a young woman in good health. The DNA of the CDR3 is TGTGCCAGCAGCCCAGCTACCTACGAGCAGTACTTC. Encoded protein: CASSPATYEQYF.